This passage covers 8 T cell receptor beta chains from one sample sequenced in a study of blood T cell repertoires in COVID-19. Assay used: immunoSEQ multiplex PCR; TCRdb lists only in-frame clones, some missing. The sample records some 240,000 clones, about 81% being singletons. The sample consisted of PBMCs or T cells enriched from blood (not recorded which). Source of these receptors: a man aged 25 to 40 with acute COVID-19.

V is TRBV2 and J is TRBJ1-2; unclear D gene. The CDR3 runs 14 residues. The germline CDR1 and CDR2 sequences are SNHLY and FYNNEI. V was shortened by 9 bases and J by 4 bases, with 18 bases between the two germline ends. The CDR3 DNA sequence: TGTGCCAGAAAACTACCGGAAGCTATCTATGGCTACACCTTC. Its protein is CARKLPEAIYGYTF.

The chain links TRBV20-1 to TRBJ2-5; D perhaps matches TRBD1 (5 bases). This CDR3 comprises 12 residues. V was cut by 3 bases and J by 4 bases, with 9 bases left in between. In germline, CDR1 is DFQATT, CDR2 SNEGSKA (reference sequence). The CDR3 spells CSASKGRETQYF. The CDR3, as DNA: TGCAGTGCTAGTAAGGGGCGAGAGACCCAGTACTTC.

The CDR3 bases are TGCGCCAGCCGCCCCTCCCGGGGAACGTACAATGAGCAGTTCTTC. Its protein is CASRPSRGTYNEQFF. The rearrangement uses TRBV4-3 and TRBJ2-1; D may be TRBD2 (5 bases). CDR3 length: 15 residues. Between the trimmed V and J ends, which lost 8 bases and 4 bases, there was a span of 18 bases. CDR1 is LGHNA and CDR2 is YSLEER in the germline V gene.

This chain connects TRBV18 to TRBJ2-3; TRBD2 aligns across 11 bases. Per the germline V gene, CDR1 is KGHSH and CDR2 is LQKENI. The CDR3 spans 17 residues. Trimming cost V 1 base and J 5 bases; bases outside gene matches: 8. The CDR3 DNA reads TGTGCCAGCTCACCACTGAGTAGCGGGGGGGCGGAAGATACGCAGTATTTT. Protein product: CASSPLSSGGAEDTQYF. The full variable domain, in which reference TRBV18 and TRBJ2-3 provide the parts outside the CDR3, is NAGVMQNPRHLVRRRGQEARLRCSPMKGHSHVYWYRQLPEEGLKFMVYLQKENIIDESGMPKERFSAEFPKEGPSILRIQQVVRGDSAAYFCASSPLSSGGAEDTQYFGPGTRLTVL.

The chain uses TRBV19 and TRBJ1-1; TRBD1 aligns across 9 bases. This CDR3 contains 16 residues. The germline gives CDR1 LNHDA, CDR2 SQIVND (reference sequence). V dropped 7 bases and J dropped 1; count of bases not matched to a gene: 10. The CDR3 DNA reads as TGTGCCAGTACCCCAAACCCGGGACAGGGGAACACTGAAGCTTTCTTT. Encoded protein: CASTPNPGQGNTEAFF.

This chain links TRBV18 with TRBJ1-1; D unclear. With 2 bases removed from V and 5 bases from J, the gap between germline ends came to 9 bases. Germline V lookup: CDR1 KGHSH, CDR2 LQKENI. The CDR3 covers 13 residues. This CDR3 reads CASSPYEGTEAFF. In DNA, the CDR3 is TGTGCCAGCTCACCATACGAGGGAACTGAAGCTTTCTTT.

The rearrangement uses TRBV19 and TRBJ1-2; tentative D call: TRBD1 (6 bases). The CDR3 is made up of 15 amino acids. From germline, CDR1 is LNHDA and CDR2 SQIVND (reference sequence). V was cut by 6 bases and J by 2 bases, with 16 bases left in between. As DNA, the CDR3 is TGTGCCAGTAGGACCACCGGGACATCCAACTATGGCTACACCTTC. It specifies CASRTTGTSNYGYTF.

The CDR3 region has the DNA TGTGCCAGCGCCGAGGGGGCTGCTAATGAAAAACTGTTTTTT. This translates into CASAEGAANEKLFF. V and J are TRBV3-1 (or the pseudogene TRBV3-2) and TRBJ1-4, with 7 bases lining up with TRBD1. The germline V gene has CDR1 LGHDT and CDR2 YNNKEL (reference sequence). CDR3 length: 14 residues. V shed 8 bases, J shed 3 bases, and the junction held 6 bases outside the gene matches.